Only one count was recorded for the clone carrying this TCR beta chain. What it binds is not known. The data are from a study of identifying expanded T cells in peripheral blood. Using immunoSEQ multiplex PCR, the repertoire was profiled, and TCRdb retains in-frame clones only, with some absent. The sample lists 100,000 or so clones; around 88% were seen once. Findings and caveats of the study: Variance in clone template counts between roughly two-week samples significantly increased with total template count across all healthy donors.

Between the trimmed V and J ends, which lost 4 bases and 0 bases, there was a span of 6 bases. CDR1 MNHEY and CDR2 SMNVEV come from the germline V gene (reference sequence). The CDR3 runs 13 residues. This TCR was sampled from a person between 18 and 75 years old in good health. V gene TRBV27 combines with J gene TRBJ1-1; no reliable D call. Source material: blood. The CDR3 bases are TGTGCCAGCAGTTGGCAGATGAACACTGAAGCTTTCTTT. Translation gives CASSWQMNTEAFF.